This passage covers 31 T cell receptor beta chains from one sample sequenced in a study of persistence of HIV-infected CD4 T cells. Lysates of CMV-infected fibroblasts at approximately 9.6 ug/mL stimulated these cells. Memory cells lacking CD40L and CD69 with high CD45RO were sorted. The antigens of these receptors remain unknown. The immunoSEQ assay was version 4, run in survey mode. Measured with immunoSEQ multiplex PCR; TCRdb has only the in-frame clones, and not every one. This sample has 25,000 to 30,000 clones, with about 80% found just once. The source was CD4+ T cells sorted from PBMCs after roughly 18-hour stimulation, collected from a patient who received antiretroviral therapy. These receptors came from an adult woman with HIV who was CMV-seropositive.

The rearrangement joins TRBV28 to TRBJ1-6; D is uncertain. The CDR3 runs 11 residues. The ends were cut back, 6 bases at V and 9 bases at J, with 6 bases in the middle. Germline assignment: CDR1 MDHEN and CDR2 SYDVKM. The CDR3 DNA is TGTGCCAGCAGGCACGTTTCACCCCTCCACTTT. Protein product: CASRHVSPLHF.

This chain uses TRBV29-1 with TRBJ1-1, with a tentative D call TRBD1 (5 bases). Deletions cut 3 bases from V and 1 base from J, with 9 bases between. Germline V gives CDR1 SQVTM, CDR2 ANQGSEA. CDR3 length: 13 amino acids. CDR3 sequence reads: CSVDQQANTEAFF. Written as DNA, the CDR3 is TGCAGCGTTGATCAACAGGCGAACACTGAAGCTTTCTTT. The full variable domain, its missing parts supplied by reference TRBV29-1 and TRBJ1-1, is SAVISQKPSRDICQRGTSLTIQCQVDSQVTMMFWYRQQPGQSLTLIATANQGSEATYESGFVIDKFPISRPNLTFSTLTVSNMSPEDSSIYLCSVDQQANTEAFFGQGTRLTVV.

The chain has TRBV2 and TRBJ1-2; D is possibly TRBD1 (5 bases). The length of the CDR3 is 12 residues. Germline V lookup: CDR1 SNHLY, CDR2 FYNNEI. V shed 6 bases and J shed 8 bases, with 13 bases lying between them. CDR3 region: CASRPTVPGYTF. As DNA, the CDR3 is TGTGCCAGCAGACCGACAGTCCCGGGCTACACCTTC. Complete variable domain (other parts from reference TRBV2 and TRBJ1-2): EPEVTQTPSHQVTQMGQEVILRCVPISNHLYFYWYRQILGQKVEFLVSFYNNEISEKSEIFDDQFSVERPDGSNFTLKIRSTKLEDSAMYFCASRPTVPGYTFGSGTRLTVV.

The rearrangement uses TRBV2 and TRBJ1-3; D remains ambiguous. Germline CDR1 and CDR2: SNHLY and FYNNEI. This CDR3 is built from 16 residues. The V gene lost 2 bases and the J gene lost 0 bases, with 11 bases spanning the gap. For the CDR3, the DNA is TGTGCCAGCAGTGAATGGCGGCCGAGCTCTGGAAACACCATATATTTT. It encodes CASSEWRPSSGNTIYF. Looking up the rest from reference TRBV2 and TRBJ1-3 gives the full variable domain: EPEVTQTPSHQVTQMGQEVILRCVPISNHLYFYWYRQILGQKVEFLVSFYNNEISEKSEIFDDQFSVERPDGSNFTLKIRSTKLEDSAMYFCASSEWRPSSGNTIYFGEGSWLTVV.

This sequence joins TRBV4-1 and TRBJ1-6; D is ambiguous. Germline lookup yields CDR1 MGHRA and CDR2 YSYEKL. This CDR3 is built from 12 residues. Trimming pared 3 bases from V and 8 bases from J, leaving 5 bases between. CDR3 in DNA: TGCGCCAGCAGCCACCCCGATTCACCCCTCCACTTT. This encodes CASSHPDSPLHF.

CDR3 nucleotide sequence: TGCGCCAGCAGTTACTCAACAGGGGGCGCGGGGGAGCTGTTTTTT. It yields the protein CASSYSTGGAGELFF. The chain combines TRBV5-1 with TRBJ2-2, with 9 bases fitting TRBD1. Unmatched junction bases numbered 10, after V lost 5 bases and J lost 8 bases. The CDR3 length is 15 residues. Germline CDR1 SGHRS, CDR2 YFSETQ.

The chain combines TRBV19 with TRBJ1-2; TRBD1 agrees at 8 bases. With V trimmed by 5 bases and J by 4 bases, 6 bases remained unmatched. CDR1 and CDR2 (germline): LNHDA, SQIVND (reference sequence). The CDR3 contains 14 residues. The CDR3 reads CASSGQGRGYGYTF. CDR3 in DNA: TGTGCCAGTAGTGGACAGGGAAGAGGCTATGGCTACACCTTC. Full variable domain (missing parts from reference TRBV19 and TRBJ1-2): DGGITQSPKYLFRKEGQNVTLSCEQNLNHDAMYWYRQDPGQGLRLIYYSQIVNDFQKGDIAEGYSVSREKKESFPLTVTSAQKNPTAFYLCASSGQGRGYGYTFGSGTRLTVV.

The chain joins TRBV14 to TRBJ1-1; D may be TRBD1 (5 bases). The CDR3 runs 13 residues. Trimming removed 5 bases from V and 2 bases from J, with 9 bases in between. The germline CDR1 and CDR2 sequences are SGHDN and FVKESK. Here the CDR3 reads CASSMTANTEAFF. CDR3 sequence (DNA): TGTGCCAGCAGCATGACAGCCAACACTGAAGCTTTCTTT.

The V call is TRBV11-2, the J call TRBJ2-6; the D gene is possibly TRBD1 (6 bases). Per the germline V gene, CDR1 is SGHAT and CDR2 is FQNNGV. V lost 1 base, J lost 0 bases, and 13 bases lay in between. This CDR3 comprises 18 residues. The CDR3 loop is CASSLVLSQGSGANVLTF. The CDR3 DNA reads TGTGCCAGCAGCTTAGTCCTTTCACAGGGCTCTGGGGCCAACGTCCTGACTTTC.

This CDR3 is CAIRPGQIKNTEAFF. CDR3 DNA sequence: TGTGCCATCCGCCCGGGACAGATCAAGAACACTGAAGCTTTCTTT. The gene calls are TRBV10-3 and TRBJ1-1; 7 bases are a match to TRBD1. Germline CDR1 is ENHRY and CDR2 is SYGVKD. The ends lost 8 bases at V and 1 base at J; junction bases unmatched: 10. The CDR3 covers 15 residues.

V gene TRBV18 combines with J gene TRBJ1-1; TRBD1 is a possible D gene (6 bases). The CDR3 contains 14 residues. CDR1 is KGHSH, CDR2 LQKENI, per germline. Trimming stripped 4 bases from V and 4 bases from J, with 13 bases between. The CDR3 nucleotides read TGTGCCAGCTCACTGGATCAGGGGCTCACTGAAGCTTTCTTT. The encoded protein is CASSLDQGLTEAFF.

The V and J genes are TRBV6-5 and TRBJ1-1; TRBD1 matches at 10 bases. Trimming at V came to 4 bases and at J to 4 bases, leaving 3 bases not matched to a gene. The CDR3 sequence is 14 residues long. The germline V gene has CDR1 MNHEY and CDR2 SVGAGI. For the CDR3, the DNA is TGTGCCAGCAGTTTGACAGGGGGCGGCACTGAAGCTTTCTTT. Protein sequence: CASSLTGGGTEAFF.

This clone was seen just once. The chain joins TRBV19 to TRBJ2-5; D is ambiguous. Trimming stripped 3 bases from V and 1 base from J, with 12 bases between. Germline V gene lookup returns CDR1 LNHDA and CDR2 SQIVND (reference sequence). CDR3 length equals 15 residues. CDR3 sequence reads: CASSIGRRSQETQYF. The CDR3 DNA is TGTGCCAGTAGTATCGGAAGACGGAGCCAAGAGACCCAGTACTTC.

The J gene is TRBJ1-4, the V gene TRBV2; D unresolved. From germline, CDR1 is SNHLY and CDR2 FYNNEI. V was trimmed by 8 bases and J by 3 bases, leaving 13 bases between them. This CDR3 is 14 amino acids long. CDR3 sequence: CASGMRAANEKLFF. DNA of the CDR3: TGTGCCAGCGGGATGAGGGCCGCTAATGAAAAACTGTTTTTT. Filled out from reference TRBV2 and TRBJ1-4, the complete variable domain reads EPEVTQTPSHQVTQMGQEVILRCVPISNHLYFYWYRQILGQKVEFLVSFYNNEISEKSEIFDDQFSVERPDGSNFTLKIRSTKLEDSAMYFCASGMRAANEKLFFGSGTQLSVL.

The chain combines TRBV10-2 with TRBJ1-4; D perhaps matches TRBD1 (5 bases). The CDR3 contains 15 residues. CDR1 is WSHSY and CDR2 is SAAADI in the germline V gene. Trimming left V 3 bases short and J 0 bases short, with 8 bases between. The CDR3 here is CASSDTGATNEKLFF. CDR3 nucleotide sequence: TGCGCCAGCAGTGACACGGGGGCAACTAATGAAAAACTGTTTTTT.

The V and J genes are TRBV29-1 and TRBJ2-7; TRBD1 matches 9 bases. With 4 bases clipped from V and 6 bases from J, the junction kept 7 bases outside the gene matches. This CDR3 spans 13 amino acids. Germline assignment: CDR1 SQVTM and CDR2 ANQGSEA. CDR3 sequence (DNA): TGCAGCGTTGGACGGGACAGGGAGGCCGAGCAGTACTTC. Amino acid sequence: CSVGRDREAEQYF.

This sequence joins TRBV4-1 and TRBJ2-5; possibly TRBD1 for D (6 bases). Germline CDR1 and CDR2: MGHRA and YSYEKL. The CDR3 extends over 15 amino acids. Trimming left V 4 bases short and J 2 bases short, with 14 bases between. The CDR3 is CASSLTLQGQETQYF. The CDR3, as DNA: TGCGCCAGCAGCCTCACCCTACAGGGTCAAGAGACCCAGTACTTC.

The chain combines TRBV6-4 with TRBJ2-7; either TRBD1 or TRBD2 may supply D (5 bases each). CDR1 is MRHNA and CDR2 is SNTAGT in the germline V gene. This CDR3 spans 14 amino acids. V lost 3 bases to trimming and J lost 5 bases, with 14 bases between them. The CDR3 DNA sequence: TGTGCCAGCAGTGAAGAAGAGGGGTCCGACGAGCAGTACTTC. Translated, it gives CASSEEEGSDEQYF.

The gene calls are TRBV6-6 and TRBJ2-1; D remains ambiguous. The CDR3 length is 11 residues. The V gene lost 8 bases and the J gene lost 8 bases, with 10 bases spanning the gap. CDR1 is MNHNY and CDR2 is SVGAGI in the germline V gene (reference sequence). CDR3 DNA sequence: TGTGCCAGCGGGCGGACCGATGAGCAGTTCTTC. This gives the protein CASGRTDEQFF.

The DNA for the CDR3 is TGTGCCAGTAGTATTGGACCTGGCAGCAATAATTCACCCCTCCACTTT. Its protein is CASSIGPGSNNSPLHF. The chain uses TRBV19 and TRBJ1-6; D uncertain. Trimming stripped 3 bases from V and 5 bases from J, with 14 bases between. The CDR3 extends over 16 amino acids. Germline lookup yields CDR1 LNHDA and CDR2 SQIVND (reference sequence). Looking up the rest from reference TRBV19 and TRBJ1-6 gives the full variable domain: DGGITQSPKYLFRKEGQNVTLSCEQNLNHDAMYWYRQDPGQGLRLIYYSQIVNDFQKGDIAEGYSVSREKKESFPLTVTSAQKNPTAFYLCASSIGPGSNNSPLHFGNGTRLTVT.

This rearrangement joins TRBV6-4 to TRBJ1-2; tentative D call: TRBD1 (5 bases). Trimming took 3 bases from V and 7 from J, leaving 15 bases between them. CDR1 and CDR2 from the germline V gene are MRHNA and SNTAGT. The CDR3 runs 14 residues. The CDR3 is CASSDPRVFRGYTF. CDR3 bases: TGTGCCAGCAGTGATCCCAGGGTCTTTCGTGGCTACACCTTC.

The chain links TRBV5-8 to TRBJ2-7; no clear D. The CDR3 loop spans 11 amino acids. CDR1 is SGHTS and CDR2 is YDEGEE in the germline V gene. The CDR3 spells CASSFGSERRV. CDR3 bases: TGTGCCAGCAGCTTTGGGTCGGAGCGTCGGGTC.

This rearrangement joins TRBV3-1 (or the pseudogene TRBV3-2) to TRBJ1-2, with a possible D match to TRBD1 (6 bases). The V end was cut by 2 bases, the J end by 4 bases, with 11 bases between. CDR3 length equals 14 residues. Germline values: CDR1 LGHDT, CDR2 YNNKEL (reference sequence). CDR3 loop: CASSQPGQGYGYTF. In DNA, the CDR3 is TGTGCCAGCAGCCAACCGGGACAAGGCTATGGCTACACCTTC.

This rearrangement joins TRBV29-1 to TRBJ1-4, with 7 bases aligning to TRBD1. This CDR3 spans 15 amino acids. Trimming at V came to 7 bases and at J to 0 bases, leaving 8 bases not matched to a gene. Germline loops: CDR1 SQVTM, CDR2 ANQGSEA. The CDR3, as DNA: TGCAGCGCCATGGACAGGTTCGCAACTAATGAAAAACTGTTTTTT. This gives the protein CSAMDRFATNEKLFF.

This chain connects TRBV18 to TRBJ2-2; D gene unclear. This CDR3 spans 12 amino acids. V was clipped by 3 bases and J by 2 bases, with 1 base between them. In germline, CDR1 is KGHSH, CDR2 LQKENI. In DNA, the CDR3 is TGTGCCAGCTCACCTAACACCGGGGAGCTGTTTTTT. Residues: CASSPNTGELFF.

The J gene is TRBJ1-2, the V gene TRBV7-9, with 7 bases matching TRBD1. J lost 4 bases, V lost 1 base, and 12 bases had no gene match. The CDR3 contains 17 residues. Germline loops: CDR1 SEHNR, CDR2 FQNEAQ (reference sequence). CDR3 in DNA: TGTGCCAGCAGCTTAGTAGCGGAGGAGGGGGCCGGCTATGGCTACACCTTC. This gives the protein CASSLVAEEGAGYGYTF.

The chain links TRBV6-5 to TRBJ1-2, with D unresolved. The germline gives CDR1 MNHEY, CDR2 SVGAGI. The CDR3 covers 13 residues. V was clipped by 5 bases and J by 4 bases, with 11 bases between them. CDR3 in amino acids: CASSPDGSYGYTF. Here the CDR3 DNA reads TGTGCCAGCAGTCCCGACGGTAGCTATGGCTACACCTTC.

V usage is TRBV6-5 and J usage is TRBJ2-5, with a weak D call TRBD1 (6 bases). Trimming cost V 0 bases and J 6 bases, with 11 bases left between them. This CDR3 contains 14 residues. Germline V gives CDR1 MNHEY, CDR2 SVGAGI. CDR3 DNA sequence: TGTGCCAGCAGTTACTCGGTGCAGGGGAAGACCCAGTACTTC. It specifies CASSYSVQGKTQYF.

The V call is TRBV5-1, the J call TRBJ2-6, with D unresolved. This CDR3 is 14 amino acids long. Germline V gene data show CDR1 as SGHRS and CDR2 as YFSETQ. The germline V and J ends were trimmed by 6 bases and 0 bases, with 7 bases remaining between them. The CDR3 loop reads CASTRVSGANVLTF. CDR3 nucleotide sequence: TGCGCCAGCACAAGGGTCTCTGGGGCCAACGTCCTGACTTTC.

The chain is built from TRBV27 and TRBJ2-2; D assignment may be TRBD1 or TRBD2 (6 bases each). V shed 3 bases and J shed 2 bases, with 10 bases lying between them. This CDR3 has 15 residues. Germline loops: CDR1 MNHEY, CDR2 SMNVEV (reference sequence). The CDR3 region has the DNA TGTGCCAGCAGTTTTCGGGGGCCTAACACCGGGGAGCTGTTTTTT. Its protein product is CASSFRGPNTGELFF.

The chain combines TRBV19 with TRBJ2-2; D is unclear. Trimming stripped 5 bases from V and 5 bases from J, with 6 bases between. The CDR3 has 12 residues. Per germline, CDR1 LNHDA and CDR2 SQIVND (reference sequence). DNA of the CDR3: TGTGCCAGTAGTGGGCAGACCGGGGAGCTGTTTTTT. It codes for CASSGQTGELFF. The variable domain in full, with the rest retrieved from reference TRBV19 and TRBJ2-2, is DGGITQSPKYLFRKEGQNVTLSCEQNLNHDAMYWYRQDPGQGLRLIYYSQIVNDFQKGDIAEGYSVSREKKESFPLTVTSAQKNPTAFYLCASSGQTGELFFGEGSRLTVL.